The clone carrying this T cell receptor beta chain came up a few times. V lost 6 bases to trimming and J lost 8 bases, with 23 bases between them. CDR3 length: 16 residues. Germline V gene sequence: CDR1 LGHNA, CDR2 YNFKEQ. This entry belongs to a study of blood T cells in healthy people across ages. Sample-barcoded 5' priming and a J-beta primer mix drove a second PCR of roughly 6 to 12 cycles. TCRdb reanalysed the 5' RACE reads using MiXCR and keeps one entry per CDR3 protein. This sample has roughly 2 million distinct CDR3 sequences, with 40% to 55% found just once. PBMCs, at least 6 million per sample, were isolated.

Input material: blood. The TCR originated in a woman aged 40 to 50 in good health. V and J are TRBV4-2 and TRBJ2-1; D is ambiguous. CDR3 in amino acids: CASRSLSALHGDEQFF. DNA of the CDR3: TGTGCCAGCAGATCACTATCAGCCCTACATGGGGATGAGCAGTTCTTC.